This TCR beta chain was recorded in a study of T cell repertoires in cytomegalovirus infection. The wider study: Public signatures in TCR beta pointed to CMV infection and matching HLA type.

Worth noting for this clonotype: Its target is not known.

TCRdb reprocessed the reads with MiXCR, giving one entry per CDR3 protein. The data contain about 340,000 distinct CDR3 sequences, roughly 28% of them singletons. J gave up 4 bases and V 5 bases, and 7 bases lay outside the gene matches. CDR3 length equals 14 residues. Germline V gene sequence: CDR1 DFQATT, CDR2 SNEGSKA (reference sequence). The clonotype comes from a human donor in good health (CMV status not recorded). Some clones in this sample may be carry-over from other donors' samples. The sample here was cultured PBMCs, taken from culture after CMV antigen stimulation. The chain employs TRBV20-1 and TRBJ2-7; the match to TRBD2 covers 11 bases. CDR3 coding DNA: TGCAGTGCTCTTCCTAGCGGGAGGACTTACGAGCAGTACTTC. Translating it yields CSALPSGRTYEQYF.